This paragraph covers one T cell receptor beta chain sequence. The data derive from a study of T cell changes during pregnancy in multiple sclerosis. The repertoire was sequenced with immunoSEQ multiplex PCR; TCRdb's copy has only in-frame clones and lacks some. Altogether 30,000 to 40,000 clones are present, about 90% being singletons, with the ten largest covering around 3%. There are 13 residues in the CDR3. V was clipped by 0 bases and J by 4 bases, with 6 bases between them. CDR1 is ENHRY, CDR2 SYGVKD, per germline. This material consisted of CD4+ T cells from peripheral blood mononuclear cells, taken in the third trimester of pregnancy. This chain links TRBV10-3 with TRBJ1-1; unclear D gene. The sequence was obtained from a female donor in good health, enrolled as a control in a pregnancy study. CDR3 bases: TGTGCCATCAGTGAGTCGGGGAGCACTGAAGCTTTCTTT. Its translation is CAISESGSTEAFF.